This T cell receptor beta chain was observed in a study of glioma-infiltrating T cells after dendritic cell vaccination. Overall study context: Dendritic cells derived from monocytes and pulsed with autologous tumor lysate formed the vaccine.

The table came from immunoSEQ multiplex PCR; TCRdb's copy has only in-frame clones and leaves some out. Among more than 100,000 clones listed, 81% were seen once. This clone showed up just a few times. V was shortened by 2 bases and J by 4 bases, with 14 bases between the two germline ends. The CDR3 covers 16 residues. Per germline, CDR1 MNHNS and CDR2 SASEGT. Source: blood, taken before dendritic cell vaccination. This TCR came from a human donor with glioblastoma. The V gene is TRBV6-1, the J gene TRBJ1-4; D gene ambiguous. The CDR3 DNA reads TGTGCCAGCAGTGAATCCTCGGGTTTCGGTAATGAAAAACTGTTTTTT. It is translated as CASSESSGFGNEKLFF.